This T cell receptor beta chain comes out of a study of cytomegalovirus exposure and HLA in healthy donors. For the study at large: A preliminary data release comprised 91 million or so unique TCRs obtained from HLA-typed donors. Study-wide points: A later analysis linked a missense variant in DCLRE1C to the trimming of TCR beta V and J genes. Most TCR sequences were seen very rarely across donors, but some public TCRs occurred in many. It emerged from a later analysis that several of the most significant clusters appeared to be linked to common viral pathogens.

This clone has just a few counts. Its specificity is not known. PCR used 60 Vbeta primers and 13 Jbeta primers. Repertoires were generated with immunoSEQ multiplex PCR, while TCRdb's copy carries only in-frame clones and drops some. This table holds 150,000 to 200,000 clones, around a tenth found once. This TCR derives from a woman aged 30 to 39 in good health and CMV-seropositive. The sample was PBMCs.

CDR3 sequence reads: CASSLEQGSGANVLTF. The CDR3 nucleotides are TGTGCCAGCAGCTTAGAACAGGGGTCGGGGGCCAACGTCCTGACTTTC. The rearrangement uses TRBV5-6 and TRBJ2-6, with 7 positions matching TRBD1. The CDR3 is 16 amino acids. The V and J ends lost 2 bases and 4 bases, in that order; junction bases with no gene match: 6. Germline V gives CDR1 SGHDT, CDR2 YYEEEE.